A single sample gave rise to the 15 T cell receptor beta chains below, sequenced in a study of T cells after yellow fever vaccination. From the 5' RACE reads, TCRdb called clonotypes with MiXCR, one entry per CDR3 protein. The data show some 290,000 distinct CDR3 sequences, about 10% seen once. This material consisted of CD4+ T cells sorted from PBMCs, taken 45 days after the yellow fever booster vaccination. Every receptor here comes from a man aged 18 to 29 who received the YFV17D yellow fever vaccine.

V gene TRBV9 combines with J gene TRBJ1-1; 7 nucleotides line up with TRBD1. Germline V gene lookup returns CDR1 SGDLS and CDR2 YYNGEE. The trim removed 2 bases at V and 9 bases at J, leaving 4 bases unmatched. The CDR3 loop spans 12 amino acids. The CDR3 loop reads CASSVTTGKAFF. The DNA for the CDR3 is TGTGCCAGCAGCGTCACGACAGGGAAAGCTTTCTTT.

This clonotype was observed a few times. The gene calls are TRBV18 and TRBJ1-2; TRBD1 is a possible D gene (5 bases). Germline V gene lookup returns CDR1 KGHSH and CDR2 LQKENI. This CDR3 has 15 residues. V was clipped by 2 bases and J by 1 base, with 11 bases between them. In DNA, the CDR3 is TGTGCCAGCTCACCAGACAGAGGTCTTAACTATGGCTACACCTTC. It codes for CASSPDRGLNYGYTF.

The chain carries TRBV6-5 and TRBJ2-3; D call uncertain. This CDR3 comprises 15 residues. V lost 2 bases to trimming and J lost 2 bases, with 11 bases between them. Germline assignment: CDR1 MNHEY and CDR2 SVGAGI. The CDR3 nucleotides read TGTGCCAGCAGTTACGGAACGGAGCCCACAGATACGCAGTATTTT. Amino acids: CASSYGTEPTDTQYF.

The chain combines TRBV6-5 with TRBJ2-3; a possible D gene is TRBD1 (5 bases). Germline CDR1 MNHEY, CDR2 SVGAGI. Deletions cut 6 bases from V and 0 bases from J, with 19 bases between. This CDR3 contains 17 residues. The CDR3 spells CASRRFEDSFSTDTQYF. The DNA of the CDR3 is TGTGCCAGCAGGAGATTCGAAGACAGCTTTAGCACAGATACGCAGTATTTT.

This clonotype appeared a few times. The chain has TRBV20-1 and TRBJ2-5; D possibly corresponds to TRBD2 (5 bases). Germline CDR1 reads DFQATT; CDR2 reads SNEGSKA (reference sequence). The CDR3 sequence is 13 residues long. V lost 3 bases and J 5 bases, leaving 13 bases between the germline ends. The CDR3 sequence is CSASPGSTETQYF. CDR3 bases: TGCAGTGCTAGCCCGGGGTCTACGGAGACCCAGTACTTC.

The J gene is TRBJ2-7, the V gene TRBV27; 9 bases align to TRBD1. V gave up 5 bases and J gave up 2 bases; unmatched junction bases: 4. CDR3 length: 14 residues. Germline CDR1 MNHEY, CDR2 SMNVEV (reference sequence). CDR3 sequence: CASSMRQGAYEQYV. CDR3 nucleotides: TGTGCCAGCAGTATGAGACAGGGGGCCTACGAGCAGTACGTC.

This clonotype was counted between two and nine times. The chain has TRBV12-3 or TRBV12-4 and TRBJ2-5; TRBD1 matches at 10 bases. This CDR3 spans 16 amino acids. After removal of 5 bases from V and 4 bases from J, the junction contained 10 bases not matched to a gene. CDR3 amino acids: CASSLGTGEFAETQYF. The DNA of the CDR3 is TGTGCCAGCAGTCTGGGGACAGGGGAGTTCGCAGAGACCCAGTACTTC.

This clonotype was recorded many times. The chain has TRBV6-2 or TRBV6-3 and TRBJ1-5, with D maybe TRBD1 (6 bases). V gave up 6 bases and J gave up 11 bases, with 14 bases separating them. There are 12 residues in the CDR3. Per the germline V gene, CDR1 is MNHEY and CDR2 is SVGEGT. The CDR3 region is CASRTTGMAQHF. DNA of the CDR3: TGTGCCAGCAGAACTACAGGGATGGCCCAGCATTTT.

This clonotype was seen only a few times. The chain recombines TRBV5-1 with TRBJ1-2, with unresolved D. Germline V gene data show CDR1 as SGHRS and CDR2 as YFSETQ. This CDR3 comprises 14 residues. Trimming took off 0 bases at V and 4 bases at J, with 10 bases between the two ends. In DNA form, the CDR3 reads TGCGCCAGCAGCTTGGTCCCGGGTTCCTATGGCTACACCTTC. This sequence encodes CASSLVPGSYGYTF. The full variable domain, in which reference TRBV5-1 and TRBJ1-2 provide the parts outside the CDR3, is KAGVTQTPRYLIKTRGQQVTLSCSPISGHRSVSWYQQTPGQGLQFLFEYFSETQRNKGNFPGRFSGRQFSNSRSEMNVSTLELGDSALYLCASSLVPGSYGYTFGSGTRLTVV.

This clonotype was counted a few times. The chain combines TRBV7-8 with TRBJ2-7; D is unclear. The CDR3 spans 11 residues. Germline V gene sequence: CDR1 SGHVS, CDR2 FQNEAQ. V shed 5 bases and J shed 2 bases, with 4 bases lying between them. This CDR3 is CASSNTYEQYV. DNA for the CDR3: TGTGCCAGCAGCAATACCTACGAGCAGTACGTC.

V and J are TRBV14 and TRBJ1-3; no clear D gene. CDR3 length equals 15 residues. V was clipped by 5 bases and J by 0 bases, with 11 bases between them. CDR1 and CDR2 from the germline V gene are SGHDN and FVKESK. The CDR3 loop reads CASSFQLSSGNTIYF. CDR3 DNA sequence: TGTGCCAGCAGCTTCCAACTTAGCTCTGGAAACACCATATATTTT.

This chain uses TRBV2 with TRBJ2-7; no clear D. Trimming shortened V by 2 bases and J by 2 bases, and 25 bases separated the two germline ends. Germline V CDR1 and CDR2: SNHLY, FYNNEI. CDR3 length equals 19 residues. DNA for the CDR3: TGTGCCAGCAGTGAAAGGACCCGGCGACTCCACCTTAGGCCCTACGAGCAGTACTTC. Translating gives CASSERTRRLHLRPYEQYF.

This clonotype was counted at least ten times. This rearrangement joins TRBV6-6 to TRBJ2-1; D possibly corresponds to TRBD1 (5 bases). V was cut by 2 bases and J by 3 bases, with 17 bases left in between. The CDR3 totals 17 residues. Looked up from germline, CDR1 is MNHNY and CDR2 is SVGAGI (reference sequence). Written as DNA, the CDR3 is TGTGCCAGCAGTTACCCAAGGTCAGGGAAGAGCTACAATGAGCAGTTCTTC. Encoded protein: CASSYPRSGKSYNEQFF.

The chain carries TRBV2 and TRBJ1-2, with D possibly TRBD1 on 5 matching bases. The CDR3 runs 13 residues. Trimming shortened V by 4 bases and J by 6 bases, and 12 bases separated the two germline ends. The germline V gene encodes CDR1 SNHLY and CDR2 FYNNEI. CDR3 amino acids: CASSGPGENGYTF. In DNA form, the CDR3 reads TGTGCCAGCAGTGGCCCGGGGGAGAATGGCTACACCTTC. The full variable domain, with the rest looked up from reference TRBV2 and TRBJ1-2, is EPEVTQTPSHQVTQMGQEVILRCVPISNHLYFYWYRQILGQKVEFLVSFYNNEISEKSEIFDDQFSVERPDGSNFTLKIRSTKLEDSAMYFCASSGPGENGYTFGSGTRLTVV.

The chain is built from TRBV11-1 and TRBJ1-1; 8 positions agree with TRBD1. J was trimmed by 0 bases and V by 5 bases; bases with no gene match: 11. The CDR3 runs 17 residues. Germline assignment: CDR1 SGHAT and CDR2 FQDESV (reference sequence). As DNA, the CDR3 is TGTGCCAGCAGCCCATTCCTTGGGACAGGCATGAACACTGAAGCTTTCTTT. It yields the protein CASSPFLGTGMNTEAFF.